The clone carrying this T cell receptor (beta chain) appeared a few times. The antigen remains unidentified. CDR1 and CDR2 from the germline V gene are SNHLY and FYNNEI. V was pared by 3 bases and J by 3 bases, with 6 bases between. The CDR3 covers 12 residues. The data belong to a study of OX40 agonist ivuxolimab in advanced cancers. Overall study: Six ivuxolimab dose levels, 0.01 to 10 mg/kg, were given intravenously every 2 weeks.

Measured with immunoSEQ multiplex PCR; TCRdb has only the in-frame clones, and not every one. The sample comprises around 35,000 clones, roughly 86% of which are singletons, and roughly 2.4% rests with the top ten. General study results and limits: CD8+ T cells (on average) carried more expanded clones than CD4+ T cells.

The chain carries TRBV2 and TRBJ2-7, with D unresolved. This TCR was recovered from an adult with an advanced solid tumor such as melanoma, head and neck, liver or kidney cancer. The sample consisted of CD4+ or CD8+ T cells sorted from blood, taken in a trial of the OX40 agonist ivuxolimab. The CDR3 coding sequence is TGTGCCAGCAGTGATCCCCTCTACGAGCAGTACTTC. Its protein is CASSDPLYEQYF. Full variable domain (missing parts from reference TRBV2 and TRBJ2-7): EPEVTQTPSHQVTQMGQEVILRCVPISNHLYFYWYRQILGQKVEFLVSFYNNEISEKSEIFDDQFSVERPDGSNFTLKIRSTKLEDSAMYFCASSDPLYEQYFGPGTRLTVT.